This TCR beta chain was recovered during a study of blood T cell repertoires in COVID-19. Looking at the study overall: The United States, Italy and Spain supplied acute and convalescent COVID-19 samples. The cDNA or gDNA used as material had been derived from T cells, B-cell-depleted T cells, or PBMCs.

Trimming cost V 5 bases and J 4 bases, with 3 bases left between them. Germline assignment: CDR1 SGHNT and CDR2 YENEEA. CDR3 size: 11 residues. Researchers sorted participants into cohorts using their self-reported clinical history. Methods used by the authors: Amplification of reference gene primers provided the estimated nucleated cell counts. Clones were sequenced by immunoSEQ multiplex PCR, and TCRdb holds only the in-frame ones, with some missing. V and J calls and clone size come straight from that table; D and trimming were deduced from the DNA. This sample yields a few hundred thousand clones, of which about 86% are seen a single time; around 4.1% belongs to the top ten.

The gene calls are TRBV11-3 and TRBJ1-3; D not resolved. This clonotype was obtained from a man aged 30 to 39 with acute COVID-19. The sample was PBMCs or T cells enriched from blood (not recorded which). The CDR3 is CASSPGNTIYF. In nucleotides, the CDR3 is TGTGCCAGCAGCCCAGGAAACACCATATATTTT.